A single TCR beta chain is shown here with its context. Its target is not known. A read error may be the cause here, since a much bigger clone is one base away. The data originate from a study of post-analysis software for immune sequencing data. Researchers reported that TCR beta cDNA libraries carried unique molecular identifiers. Each CDR3 protein gets one entry after TCRdb re-called the PCR reads with MiXCR. The sample consists of roughly 800,000 distinct CDR3 sequences, 25% to 30% of them appearing once. The CDR3 length is 15 residues. Germline V gives CDR1 LNHNV, CDR2 YYDKDF (reference sequence). Study-wide results and caveats: Relative to controls, patients had five TRBV segments at higher frequency, with TRBV5-6, TRBV5-1 and TRBV20-1 among these.

The receptor's source is a girl aged 10-17 years with multiple sclerosis. Sample: blood. The chain recombines TRBV15 with TRBJ2-1; 11 positions match TRBD2. DNA for the CDR3: TGTGCCGCCAGCAGAGAGGGACTAGCGGTCGATGAGCAGTTCTTC. Its translation is CAASREGLAVDEQFF.